The clone carrying this T cell receptor beta chain was observed once. The entry originates in a study of blood T cell repertoires in COVID-19. The repertoire was sequenced with immunoSEQ multiplex PCR; TCRdb's copy has only in-frame clones and lacks some. The sample has over 200,000 clones; less than 90% are singletons. The length of the CDR3 is 16 residues. Trimming cost V 0 bases and J 3 bases; bases outside gene matches: 6. In germline, CDR1 is SGHRS, CDR2 YFSETQ. This sequence originates from a man aged 35 to 55 with active or convalescent COVID-19. The V gene is TRBV5-1, the J gene TRBJ2-3, with TRBD2 identical over 8 bases. Specimen: peripheral blood. CDR3 sequence reads: CASSLGSSGSTDTQYF. CDR3 sequence (DNA): TGCGCCAGCAGCTTGGGGTCGAGCGGGAGTACAGATACGCAGTATTTT.